The clone carrying this T cell receptor beta chain was detected ten times or more. The antigen remains undetermined. The sample comes from a study of T cells after yellow fever vaccination. Study results and limitations: A weaker secondary response peaked on day 5, the primary on day 15.

By 5'RACE template switching, TCR cDNA was produced, with a universal primer site and UMIs added in the process. TCRdb used MiXCR to reprocess the 5' RACE reads, holding one entry per CDR3 protein. Here the sample spans around 67,000 distinct CDR3 sequences, about 6.6% being singletons. The CDR3 is 15 amino acids. Trimming pared 1 base from V and 1 base from J, leaving 9 bases between. The sequence was obtained from a man aged 18 to 35 who received the YFV17D yellow fever vaccine. The chain has TRBV12-3 or TRBV12-4 and TRBJ2-3; D perhaps matches TRBD2 (5 bases). The specimen comprised CD8+ T cells sorted from PBMCs, sampled about 5 days after the first yellow fever vaccination. The CDR3 DNA reads TGTGCCAGCAGTTTAGTAGGGCGGGGCACAGATACGCAGTATTTT. As protein: CASSLVGRGTDTQYF.